The 7 T cell receptor beta chains below were found in one sample sequenced in a study of beta chain features in type 1 diabetes. Whole-study results and caveats: In every one of the four CD4+ subsets, TCRB CDR3s were moderately but significantly shorter in Type 1 diabetes patients.

The antigens these receptors bind are not known. Expressed TCRB transcripts were sequenced because the entire RNA isolate underwent reverse transcription. TCRdb's copy holds only in-frame clones and misses some; the assay was immunoSEQ multiplex PCR. The data contain 300,000 to 450,000 clones, roughly 9.8% of them seen just once; the ten biggest clones take up around 0.66%. Sequences were obtained from central memory CD4+ T cells from blood. These receptors all stem from a man aged 30 to 39 with type 1 diabetes.

The chain has TRBV5-1 and TRBJ2-3; D gene uncertain. Germline values: CDR1 SGHRS, CDR2 YFSETQ. CDR3 length: 15 residues. The V end lost 1 base, the J end lost 2 bases, and 11 bases lay between the germline ends. CDR3 DNA sequence: TGCGCCAGCAGCTTGTATGGTACTCCCACAGATACGCAGTATTTT. Amino acid sequence: CASSLYGTPTDTQYF. The full variable domain, completed using reference TRBV5-1 and TRBJ2-3, is KAGVTQTPRYLIKTRGQQVTLSCSPISGHRSVSWYQQTPGQGLQFLFEYFSETQRNKGNFPGRFSGRQFSNSRSEMNVSTLELGDSALYLCASSLYGTPTDTQYFGPGTRLTVL.

In this sample, this clone turned up many times. The rearrangement joins TRBV7-9 to TRBJ2-7; D remains unclear. This CDR3 comprises 15 residues. Trimming took off 1 base at V and 3 bases at J, with 13 bases between the two ends. CDR1 is SEHNR, CDR2 FQNEAQ, per germline (reference sequence). CDR3 loop: CASSLGGGMDYEQYF. CDR3 nucleotides: TGTGCCAGCAGCTTAGGCGGTGGAATGGACTACGAGCAGTACTTC.

V and J are TRBV6-5 and TRBJ1-5, with D unclear. The CDR3 is made up of 13 amino acids. Germline V gene sequence: CDR1 MNHEY, CDR2 SVGAGI. V was cut by 5 bases and J by 6 bases, with 11 bases left in between. The CDR3 is CASSENWSQPQHF. Here the CDR3 DNA reads TGTGCCAGCAGTGAAAATTGGAGTCAGCCCCAGCATTTT.

This clone was counted a few times. V and J are TRBV5-1 and TRBJ2-2, with D possibly being TRBD2 (5 bases). CDR3 length equals 16 residues. The V gene's germline CDR1 is SGHRS and CDR2 YFSETQ. V was trimmed by 7 bases and J by 0 bases, leaving 16 bases between them. DNA for the CDR3: TGCGCCAGCGCACCGCAAACCGGGACGAACACCGGGGAGCTGTTTTTT. The encoded protein is CASAPQTGTNTGELFF.

This chain uses TRBV30 with TRBJ2-7, with 10 bases aligning to TRBD1. V was clipped by 3 bases and J by 2 bases; unmatched bases: 4. Per the germline V gene, CDR1 is GTSNPN and CDR2 is SVGIG (reference sequence). The CDR3 covers 14 residues. In DNA form, the CDR3 reads TGTGCCTGGAGGACTGGACAGGGGGCCTACGAGCAGTACTTC. Its translation is CAWRTGQGAYEQYF.

V gene TRBV19 combines with J gene TRBJ1-1; 9 bases map to TRBD1. Germline V lookup: CDR1 LNHDA, CDR2 SQIVND (reference sequence). CDR3 length: 17 residues. With V trimmed by 4 bases and J by 0 bases, 9 bases remained unmatched. CDR3 amino acids: CASSTPGQGTLNTEAFF. As DNA, the CDR3 is TGTGCCAGTAGTACTCCGGGACAGGGTACCTTGAACACTGAAGCTTTCTTT.

The chain combines TRBV28 with TRBJ1-1; no firm D call. V lost 4 bases and J 9 bases, leaving 12 bases between the germline ends. Germline CDR1 and CDR2: MDHEN and SYDVKM. The CDR3 totals 12 residues. CDR3 nucleotide sequence: TGTGCCAGCAGTTCGCTCTTCAATAAAGCTTTCTTT. Encoded protein: CASSSLFNKAFF. The full variable domain, its missing parts supplied by reference TRBV28 and TRBJ1-1, is DVKVTQSSRYLVKRTGEKVFLECVQDMDHENMFWYRQDPGLGLRLIYFSYDVKMKEKGDIPEGYSVSREKKERFSLILESASTNQTSMYLCASSSLFNKAFFGQGTRLTVV.